This paragraph reports one T cell receptor beta chain. V was clipped by 5 bases and J by 4 bases; unmatched bases: 13. This CDR3 is built from 16 residues. CDR1 and CDR2 (germline): SGHAT, FQNNGV. The data were taken from a study of blood T cell repertoires in COVID-19. Across the whole study: The United States, Italy and Spain supplied acute and convalescent COVID-19 samples. Sample material is recorded as cDNA or gDNA derived from T cells, B-cell-depleted T cells, or PBMCs.

In the original processing: Nucleated cell counts were estimated from reference gene primer amplification. Here immunoSEQ multiplex PCR was the method, and the copy in TCRdb shows in-frame clones only, minus some. The V and J calls and clone size were taken over from that table, and D and trimming were inferred from the DNA. The table includes 350,000 to 450,000 clones, around 84% detected once. The receptor was derived from a human donor in a cohort sampled during active COVID-19. The V call is TRBV11-2, the J call TRBJ1-2; TRBD1 matches at 7 bases. The sequenced sample consisted of peripheral blood. In DNA, the CDR3 is TGTGCCAGCAGCACCCACGAACAGGGGACGCGCTATGGCTACACCTTC. This sequence encodes CASSTHEQGTRYGYTF.